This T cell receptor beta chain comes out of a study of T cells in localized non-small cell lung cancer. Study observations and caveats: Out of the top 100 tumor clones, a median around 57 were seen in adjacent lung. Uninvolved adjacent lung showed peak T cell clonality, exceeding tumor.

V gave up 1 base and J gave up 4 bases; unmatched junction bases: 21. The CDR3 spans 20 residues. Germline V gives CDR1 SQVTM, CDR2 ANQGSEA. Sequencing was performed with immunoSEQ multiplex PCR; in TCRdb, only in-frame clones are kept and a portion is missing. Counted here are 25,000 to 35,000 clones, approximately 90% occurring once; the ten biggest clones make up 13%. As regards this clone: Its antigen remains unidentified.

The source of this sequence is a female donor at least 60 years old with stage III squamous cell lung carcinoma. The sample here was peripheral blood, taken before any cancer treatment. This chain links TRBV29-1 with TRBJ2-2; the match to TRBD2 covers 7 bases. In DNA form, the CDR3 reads TGCAGCGTTGAAGGGAAGCTGACTAGCCCCGCGGGGATGAGCACCGGGGAGCTGTTTTTT. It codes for CSVEGKLTSPAGMSTGELFF.